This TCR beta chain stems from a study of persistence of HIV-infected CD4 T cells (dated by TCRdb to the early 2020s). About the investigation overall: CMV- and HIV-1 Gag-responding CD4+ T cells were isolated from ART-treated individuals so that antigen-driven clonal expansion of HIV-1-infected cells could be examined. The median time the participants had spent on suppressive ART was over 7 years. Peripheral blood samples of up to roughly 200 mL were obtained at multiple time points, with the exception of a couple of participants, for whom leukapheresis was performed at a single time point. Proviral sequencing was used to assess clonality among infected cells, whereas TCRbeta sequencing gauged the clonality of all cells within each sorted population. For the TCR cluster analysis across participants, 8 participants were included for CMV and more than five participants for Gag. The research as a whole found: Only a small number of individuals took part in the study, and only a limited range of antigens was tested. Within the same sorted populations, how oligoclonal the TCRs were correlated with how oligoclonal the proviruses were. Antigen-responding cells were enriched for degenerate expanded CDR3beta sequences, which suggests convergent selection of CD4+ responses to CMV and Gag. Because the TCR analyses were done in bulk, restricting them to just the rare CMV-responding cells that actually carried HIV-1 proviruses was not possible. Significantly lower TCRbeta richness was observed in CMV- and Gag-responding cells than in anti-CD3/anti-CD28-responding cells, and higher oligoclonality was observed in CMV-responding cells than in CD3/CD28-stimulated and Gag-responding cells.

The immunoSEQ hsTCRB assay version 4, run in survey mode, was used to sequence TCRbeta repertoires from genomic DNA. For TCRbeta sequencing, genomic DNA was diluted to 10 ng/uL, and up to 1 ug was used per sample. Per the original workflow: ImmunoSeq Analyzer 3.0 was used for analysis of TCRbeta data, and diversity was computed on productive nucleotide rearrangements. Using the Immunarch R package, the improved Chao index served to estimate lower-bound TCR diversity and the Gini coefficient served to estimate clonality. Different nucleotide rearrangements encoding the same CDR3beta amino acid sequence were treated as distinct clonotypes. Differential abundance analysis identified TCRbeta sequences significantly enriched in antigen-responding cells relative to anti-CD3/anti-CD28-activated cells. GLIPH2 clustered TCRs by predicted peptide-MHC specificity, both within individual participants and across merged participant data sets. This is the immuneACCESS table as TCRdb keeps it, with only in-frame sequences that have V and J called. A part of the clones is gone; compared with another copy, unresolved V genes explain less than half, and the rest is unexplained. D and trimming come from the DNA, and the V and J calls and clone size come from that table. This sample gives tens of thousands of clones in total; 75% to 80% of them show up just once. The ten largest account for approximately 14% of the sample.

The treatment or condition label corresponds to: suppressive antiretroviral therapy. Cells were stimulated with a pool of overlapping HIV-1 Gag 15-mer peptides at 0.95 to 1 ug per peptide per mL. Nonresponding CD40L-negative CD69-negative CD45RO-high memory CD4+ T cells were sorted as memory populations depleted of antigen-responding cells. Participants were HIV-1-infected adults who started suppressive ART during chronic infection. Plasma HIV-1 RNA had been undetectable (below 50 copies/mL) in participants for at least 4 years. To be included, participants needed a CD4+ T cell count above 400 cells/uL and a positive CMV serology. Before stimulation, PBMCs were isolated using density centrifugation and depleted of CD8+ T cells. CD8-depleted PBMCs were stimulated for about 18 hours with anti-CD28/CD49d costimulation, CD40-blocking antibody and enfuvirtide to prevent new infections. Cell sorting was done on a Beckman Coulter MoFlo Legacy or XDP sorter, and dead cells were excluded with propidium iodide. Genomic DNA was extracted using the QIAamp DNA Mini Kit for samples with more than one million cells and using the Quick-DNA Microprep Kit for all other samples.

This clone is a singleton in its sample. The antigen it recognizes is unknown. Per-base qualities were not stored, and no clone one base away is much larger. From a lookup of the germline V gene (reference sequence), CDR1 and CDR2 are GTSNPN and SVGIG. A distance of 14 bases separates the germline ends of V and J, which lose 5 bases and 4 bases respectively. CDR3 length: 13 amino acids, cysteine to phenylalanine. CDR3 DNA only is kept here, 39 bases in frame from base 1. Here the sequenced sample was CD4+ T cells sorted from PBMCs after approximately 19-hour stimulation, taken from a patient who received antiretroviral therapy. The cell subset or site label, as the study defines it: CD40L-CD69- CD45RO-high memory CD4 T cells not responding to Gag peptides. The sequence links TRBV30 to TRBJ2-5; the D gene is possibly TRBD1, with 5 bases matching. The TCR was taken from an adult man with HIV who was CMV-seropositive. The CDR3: CAWGAQGGETQYF. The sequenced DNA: TGTGCCTGGGGGGCTCAGGGCGGAGAGACCCAGTACTTC.